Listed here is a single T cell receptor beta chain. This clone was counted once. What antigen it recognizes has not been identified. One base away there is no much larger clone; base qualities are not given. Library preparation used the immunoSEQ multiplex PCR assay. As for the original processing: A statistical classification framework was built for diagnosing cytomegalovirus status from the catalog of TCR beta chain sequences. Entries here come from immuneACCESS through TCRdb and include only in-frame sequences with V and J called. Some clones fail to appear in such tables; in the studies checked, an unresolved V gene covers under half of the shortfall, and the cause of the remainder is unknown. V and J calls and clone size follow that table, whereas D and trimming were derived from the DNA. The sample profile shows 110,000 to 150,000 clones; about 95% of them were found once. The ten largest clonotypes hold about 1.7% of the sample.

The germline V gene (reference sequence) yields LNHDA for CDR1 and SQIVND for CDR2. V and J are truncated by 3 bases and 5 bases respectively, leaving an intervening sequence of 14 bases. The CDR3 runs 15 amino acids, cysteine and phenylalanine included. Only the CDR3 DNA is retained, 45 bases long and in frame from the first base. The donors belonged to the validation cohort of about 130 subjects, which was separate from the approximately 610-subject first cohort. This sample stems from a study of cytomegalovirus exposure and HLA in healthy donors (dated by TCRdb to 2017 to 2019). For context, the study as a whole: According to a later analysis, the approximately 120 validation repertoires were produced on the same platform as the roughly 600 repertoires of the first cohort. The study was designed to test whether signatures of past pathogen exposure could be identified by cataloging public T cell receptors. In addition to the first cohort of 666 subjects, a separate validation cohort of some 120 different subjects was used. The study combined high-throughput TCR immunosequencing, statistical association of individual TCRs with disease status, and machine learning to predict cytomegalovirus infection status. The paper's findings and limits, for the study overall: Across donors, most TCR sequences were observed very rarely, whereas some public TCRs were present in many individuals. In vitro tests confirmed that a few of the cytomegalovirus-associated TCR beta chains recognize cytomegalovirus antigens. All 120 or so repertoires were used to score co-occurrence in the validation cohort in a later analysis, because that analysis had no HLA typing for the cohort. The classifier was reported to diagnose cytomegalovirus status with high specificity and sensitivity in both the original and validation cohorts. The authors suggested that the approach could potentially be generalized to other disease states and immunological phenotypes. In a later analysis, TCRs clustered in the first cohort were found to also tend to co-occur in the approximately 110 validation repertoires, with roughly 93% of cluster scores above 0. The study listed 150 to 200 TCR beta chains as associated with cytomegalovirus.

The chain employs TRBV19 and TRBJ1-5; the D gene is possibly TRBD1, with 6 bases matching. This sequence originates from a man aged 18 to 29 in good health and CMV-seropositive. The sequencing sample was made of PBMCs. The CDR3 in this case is CASSILGEGDQPQHF. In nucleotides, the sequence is TGTGCCAGTAGTATCCTAGGGGAGGGGGATCAGCCCCAGCATTTT.